This T cell receptor beta chain appears in the sequencing data of a study of blood T cell repertoires in COVID-19. The method was immunoSEQ multiplex PCR; TCRdb's version includes in-frame clones alone and lacks a portion of them. The repertoire has 250,000 to 350,000 clones, around 90% of them found once; the top ten carry roughly 2.3%. The junction had 5 bases not matched to a gene; V was cut back by 6 bases and J by 0 bases. CDR3 length: 15 residues. Per the germline V gene, CDR1 is MNHEY and CDR2 is SMNVEV (reference sequence). The gene calls are TRBV27 and TRBJ2-5; TRBD2 agrees at 9 bases. Sequenced material: peripheral blood. The receptor's source is a man aged 18-30 years with active or convalescent COVID-19. The CDR3 is CASSPTSGYQETQYF. The CDR3 DNA sequence: TGTGCCAGCAGCCCTACTAGCGGGTACCAAGAGACCCAGTACTTC.